The 25 T cell receptor beta chains given below trace back to one sample, sequenced in a study of T cell responses to AZD1222 COVID-19 vaccine. The table came from immunoSEQ multiplex PCR; TCRdb's copy has only in-frame clones and leaves some out. The sample includes roughly 83,000 clones, around 88% seen only once; the top ten take roughly 9.4%. The material was peripheral blood, obtained on day 0 of AZD1222 vaccination. Source of these receptors: an adult in good health.

The chain links TRBV28 to TRBJ2-1; TRBD2 agrees at 10 bases. There are 19 residues in the CDR3. Unmatched junction bases numbered 12, after V lost 0 bases and J lost 4 bases. CDR1 and CDR2 (germline): MDHEN, SYDVKM. CDR3 sequence reads: CASSLWASLAGRAYNEQFF. DNA for the CDR3: TGTGCCAGCAGTTTATGGGCTTCACTAGCGGGAAGGGCATACAATGAGCAGTTCTTC. Full variable domain (remainder filled in from reference TRBV28 and TRBJ2-1): DVKVTQSSRYLVKRTGEKVFLECVQDMDHENMFWYRQDPGLGLRLIYFSYDVKMKEKGDIPEGYSVSREKKERFSLILESASTNQTSMYLCASSLWASLAGRAYNEQFFGPGTRLTVL.

The rearrangement joins TRBV7-2 to TRBJ1-2, with 9 bases aligning to TRBD1. V lost 5 bases to trimming and J lost 8 bases; unmatched junction nucleotides: 6. CDR1 and CDR2 (germline): SGHTA, FQGNSA. This CDR3 contains 13 residues. The chain's CDR3 is CASSPQGAGGYTF. Written as DNA, the CDR3 is TGTGCCAGCAGCCCACAGGGGGCGGGCGGCTACACCTTC.

The V and J genes are TRBV4-1 and TRBJ2-7; D gene ambiguous. V was pared by 0 bases and J by 1 base, with 13 bases between. Germline V gives CDR1 MGHRA, CDR2 YSYEKL. The CDR3 consists of 16 residues. As DNA, the CDR3 is TGCGCCAGCAGCCAAGATTGGGTCGGATTATCCTACGAGCAGTACTTC. It specifies CASSQDWVGLSYEQYF.

The chain uses TRBV5-1 and TRBJ2-1; 9 bases map to TRBD1. The CDR3 is 14 amino acids. Germline assignment: CDR1 SGHRS and CDR2 YFSETQ. Trimming at V came to 6 bases and at J to 12 bases, leaving 13 bases not matched to a gene. The DNA for the CDR3 is TGCGCCAGCAAGGCACAGGGGGCTAGCGGAGGGCAGTTCTTC. Translated, it gives CASKAQGASGGQFF.

This clone was seen once. The chain carries TRBV5-1 and TRBJ1-1; D gene ambiguous. Per the germline V gene, CDR1 is SGHRS and CDR2 is YFSETQ. Between the trimmed V and J ends, which lost 4 bases and 1 base, there was a span of 14 bases. The CDR3 spans 15 residues. As DNA, the CDR3 is TGCGCCAGCAGCCCGGACCTGCGACGGAACACTGAAGCTTTCTTT. Amino acids: CASSPDLRRNTEAFF.

The count of this clone is one. The chain carries TRBV19 and TRBJ1-1; 8 bases map to TRBD1. The germline gives CDR1 LNHDA, CDR2 SQIVND (reference sequence). The trim removed 4 bases at V and 5 bases at J, leaving 3 bases unmatched. The CDR3 totals 13 residues. The CDR3 nucleotides read TGTGCCAGTAGTAGAACAGGGGGTACTGAAGCTTTCTTT. This sequence encodes CASSRTGGTEAFF.

This clone was detected only once. The rearrangement links TRBV3-1 (or the pseudogene TRBV3-2) to TRBJ1-3; D is uncertain. The CDR3 length is 14 residues. CDR1 is LGHDT, CDR2 YNNKEL, per germline (reference sequence). V was trimmed by 3 bases and J by 3 bases, leaving 9 bases between them. CDR3 protein: CASSQGIYGNTIYF. The CDR3 nucleotides are TGTGCCAGCAGCCAGGGGATTTATGGAAACACCATATATTTT.

The gene calls are TRBV29-1 and TRBJ1-2, with a possible D match to TRBD1 (5 bases). CDR1 SQVTM and CDR2 ANQGSEA come from the germline V gene. V gave up 0 bases and J gave up 2 bases, with 19 bases separating them. The CDR3 has 17 residues. The chain's CDR3 is CSVEDALQATGNYGYTF. The CDR3 DNA follows: TGCAGCGTTGAAGACGCGCTCCAAGCAACAGGAAACTATGGCTACACCTTC.

The chain uses TRBV7-8 and TRBJ2-1, with D perhaps TRBD2 (6 bases). CDR3 size: 17 residues. Trimming left V 0 bases short and J 4 bases short, with 16 bases between. Germline CDR1 and CDR2: SGHVS and FQNEAQ. The CDR3 bases are TGTGCCAGCAGCTTAGCGGGGGGATTACCGGAGTACAATGAGCAGTTCTTC. Translation gives CASSLAGGLPEYNEQFF.

The chain carries TRBV11-2 and TRBJ1-5; maybe TRBD1 (6 bases). Deletions cut 5 bases from V and 6 bases from J, with 20 bases between. This CDR3 has 16 residues. Germline CDR1 and CDR2: SGHAT and FQNNGV. Here the CDR3 DNA reads TGTGCCAGCAGCGAAGCTTTTAAGGGGGTGGGTCAGCCCCAGCATTTT. Protein sequence: CASSEAFKGVGQPQHF.

The chain couples TRBV5-1 to TRBJ2-5; 10 bases agree with TRBD1. The CDR3 is 14 residues long. V dropped 0 bases and J dropped 4; count of bases not matched to a gene: 0. The germline CDR1 and CDR2 sequences are SGHRS and YFSETQ. The CDR3 protein is CASSLGTGGETQYF. The CDR3 coding sequence is TGCGCCAGCAGCTTGGGGACAGGGGGAGAGACCCAGTACTTC. The whole variable domain, remainder taken from reference TRBV5-1 and TRBJ2-5, is KAGVTQTPRYLIKTRGQQVTLSCSPISGHRSVSWYQQTPGQGLQFLFEYFSETQRNKGNFPGRFSGRQFSNSRSEMNVSTLELGDSALYLCASSLGTGGETQYFGPGTRLLVL.

The gene calls are TRBV30 and TRBJ2-1, with 7 bases matching TRBD2. Looked up from germline, CDR1 is GTSNPN and CDR2 is SVGIG (reference sequence). The CDR3 totals 14 residues. The junction had 10 bases not matched to a gene; V was cut back by 7 bases and J by 4 bases. CDR3 region: CASTPSGKYNEQFF. In nucleotides, the CDR3 is TGTGCCTCTACCCCAAGCGGGAAGTACAATGAGCAGTTCTTC. The full variable domain, its missing parts supplied by reference TRBV30 and TRBJ2-1, is SQTIHQWPATLVQPVGSPLSLECTVEGTSNPNLYWYRQAAGRGLQLLFYSVGIGQISSEVPQNLSASRPQDRQFILSSKKLLLSDSGFYLCASTPSGKYNEQFFGPGTRLTVL.

The chain is built from TRBV29-1 and TRBJ2-1; possibly TRBD2 for D (6 bases). V was trimmed by 7 bases and J by 4 bases, leaving 11 bases between them. Per the germline V gene, CDR1 is SQVTM and CDR2 is ANQGSEA. The CDR3 has 12 residues. CDR3 amino acids: CSERDSYNEQFF. CDR3 nucleotide sequence: TGCAGCGAACGGGACTCTTACAATGAGCAGTTCTTC.

The chain couples TRBV5-1 to TRBJ2-7; 9 bases agree with TRBD2. This CDR3 is built from 15 residues. Looked up from germline, CDR1 is SGHRS and CDR2 is YFSETQ. Trimming cost V 4 bases and J 2 bases; bases outside gene matches: 7. The CDR3 protein is CASSIGTSSTYEQYF. The CDR3 DNA sequence: TGCGCCAGCAGCATCGGGACTAGCAGTACCTACGAGCAGTACTTC. The complete variable domain, with remaining parts taken from reference TRBV5-1 and TRBJ2-7, reads KAGVTQTPRYLIKTRGQQVTLSCSPISGHRSVSWYQQTPGQGLQFLFEYFSETQRNKGNFPGRFSGRQFSNSRSEMNVSTLELGDSALYLCASSIGTSSTYEQYFGPGTRLTVT.

This chain uses TRBV18 with TRBJ1-1; no reliable D call. Germline V gene lookup returns CDR1 KGHSH and CDR2 LQKENI. The CDR3 is made up of 17 amino acids. The V end was cut by 1 base, the J end by 0 bases, with 15 bases between. The CDR3 sequence is CASSPLLGVTLNTEAFF. In DNA, the CDR3 is TGTGCCAGCTCACCACTTCTCGGCGTCACCTTGAACACTGAAGCTTTCTTT.

The chain recombines TRBV30 with TRBJ2-6; TRBD1 matches at 9 bases. After removal of 5 bases from V and 0 bases from J, the junction contained 8 bases not matched to a gene. CDR3 length: 17 amino acids. Germline values: CDR1 GTSNPN, CDR2 SVGIG (reference sequence). CDR3 sequence reads: CAWARDRVRSGANVLTF. CDR3 nucleotide sequence: TGTGCCTGGGCCCGGGACAGGGTCCGCTCTGGGGCCAACGTCCTGACTTTC.

This clone was picked up one time. The V gene is TRBV29-1, the J gene TRBJ2-1, with D possibly being TRBD1 (5 bases). CDR3 length: 13 amino acids. CDR1 SQVTM and CDR2 ANQGSEA come from the germline V gene. V gave up 0 bases and J gave up 9 bases, with 12 bases separating them. The chain's CDR3 is CSVEDRRGSEQFF. The DNA of the CDR3 is TGCAGCGTTGAAGATCGAAGGGGTAGTGAGCAGTTCTTC.

The chain uses TRBV20-1 and TRBJ2-5, with D possibly being TRBD2 (5 bases). Germline V CDR1 and CDR2: DFQATT, SNEGSKA (reference sequence). This CDR3 region has 16 residues. Trimming took 3 bases from V and 5 from J, leaving 22 bases between them. The CDR3 loop reads CSASPTSAGQGETQYF. The CDR3 DNA reads as TGCAGTGCTAGTCCCACTTCCGCGGGTCAAGGTGAGACCCAGTACTTC.

The genes are TRBV7-3 and TRBJ2-2; D gene ambiguous. This CDR3 spans 15 amino acids. Germline V gene data show CDR1 as SGHTA and CDR2 as FQGTGA. Between the trimmed V and J ends, which lost 5 bases and 2 bases, there was a span of 12 bases. The CDR3 region is CASSPGQGNTGELFF. The CDR3 coding sequence is TGTGCCAGCAGCCCAGGCCAAGGCAACACCGGGGAGCTGTTTTTT.

This clone was seen only a few times. This chain connects TRBV6-2 or TRBV6-3 to TRBJ2-5; TRBD2 matches at 8 bases. The trim removed 0 bases at V and 4 bases at J, leaving 4 bases unmatched. The CDR3 loop spans 15 amino acids. The germline V gene encodes CDR1 MNHEY and CDR2 SVGEGT. The CDR3 loop reads CASSYSTSVRETQYF. The CDR3 coding sequence is TGTGCCAGCAGTTACTCGACTAGCGTCAGAGAGACCCAGTACTTC.

V usage is TRBV28 and J usage is TRBJ2-7; 8 bases fit TRBD1. This CDR3 has 12 amino acids. After removal of 9 bases from V and 2 bases from J, the junction contained 3 bases not matched to a gene. Germline V CDR1 and CDR2: MDHEN, SYDVKM. The CDR3 sequence is CASRTGTYEQYF. CDR3 sequence (DNA): TGTGCCAGTAGGACAGGGACCTACGAGCAGTACTTC.

This rearrangement joins TRBV5-4 to TRBJ1-2, with D perhaps matching TRBD1 (6 bases). Germline-derived CDR1 and CDR2 are SGHNT and YYREEE (reference sequence). The CDR3 sequence is 15 residues long. The ends were cut back, 4 bases at V and 4 bases at J, with 17 bases in the middle. In nucleotides, the CDR3 is TGTGCCAGCAGCCAAATCGGACAGTTAATCTATGGCTACACCTTC. Translation: CASSQIGQLIYGYTF.

The rearrangement joins TRBV15 to TRBJ1-2, with D possibly matching TRBD1 (6 bases). The germline CDR1 and CDR2 sequences are LNHNV and YYDKDF (reference sequence). The CDR3 extends over 13 amino acids. Between the trimmed V and J ends, which lost 1 base and 4 bases, there was a span of 7 bases. The CDR3 reads CATSRVDSYGYTF. The CDR3 DNA sequence: TGTGCCACCAGCAGAGTGGACAGCTATGGCTACACCTTC.

This clone was seen a few times. V gene TRBV11-2 combines with J gene TRBJ1-2, with D perhaps matching TRBD1 (6 bases). The germline V gene has CDR1 SGHAT and CDR2 FQNNGV. The CDR3 covers 14 residues. The ends were cut back, 5 bases at V and 7 bases at J, with 17 bases in the middle. CDR3 sequence reads: CASSPRQARGGYTF. As DNA, the CDR3 is TGTGCCAGCAGCCCCCGACAGGCCCGGGGTGGCTACACCTTC.

CDR3 nucleotide sequence: TGTGCCAGCAGCCTGGGGACAGGGGGATCAGAAGCTTTCTTT. Protein sequence: CASSLGTGGSEAFF. The gene calls are TRBV11-2 and TRBJ1-1; 11 bases map to TRBD1. The germline V gene has CDR1 SGHAT and CDR2 FQNNGV. The junction had 7 bases not matched to a gene; V was cut back by 5 bases and J by 8 bases. CDR3 length: 14 amino acids.